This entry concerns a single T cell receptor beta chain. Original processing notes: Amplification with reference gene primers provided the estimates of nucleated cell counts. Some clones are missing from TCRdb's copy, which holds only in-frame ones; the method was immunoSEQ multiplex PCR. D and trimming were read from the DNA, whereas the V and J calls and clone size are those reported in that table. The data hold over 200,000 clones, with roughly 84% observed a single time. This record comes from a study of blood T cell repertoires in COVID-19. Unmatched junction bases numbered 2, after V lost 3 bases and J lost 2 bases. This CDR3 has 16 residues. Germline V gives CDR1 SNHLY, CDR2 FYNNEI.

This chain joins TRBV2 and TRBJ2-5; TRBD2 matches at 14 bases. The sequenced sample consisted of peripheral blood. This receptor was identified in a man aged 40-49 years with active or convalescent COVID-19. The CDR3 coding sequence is TGTGCCAGCAGTGACGGACTAGCGGGGGGACAAGAGACCCAGTACTTC. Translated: CASSDGLAGGQETQYF. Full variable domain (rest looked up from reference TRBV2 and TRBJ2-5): EPEVTQTPSHQVTQMGQEVILRCVPISNHLYFYWYRQILGQKVEFLVSFYNNEISEKSEIFDDQFSVERPDGSNFTLKIRSTKLEDSAMYFCASSDGLAGGQETQYFGPGTRLLVL.